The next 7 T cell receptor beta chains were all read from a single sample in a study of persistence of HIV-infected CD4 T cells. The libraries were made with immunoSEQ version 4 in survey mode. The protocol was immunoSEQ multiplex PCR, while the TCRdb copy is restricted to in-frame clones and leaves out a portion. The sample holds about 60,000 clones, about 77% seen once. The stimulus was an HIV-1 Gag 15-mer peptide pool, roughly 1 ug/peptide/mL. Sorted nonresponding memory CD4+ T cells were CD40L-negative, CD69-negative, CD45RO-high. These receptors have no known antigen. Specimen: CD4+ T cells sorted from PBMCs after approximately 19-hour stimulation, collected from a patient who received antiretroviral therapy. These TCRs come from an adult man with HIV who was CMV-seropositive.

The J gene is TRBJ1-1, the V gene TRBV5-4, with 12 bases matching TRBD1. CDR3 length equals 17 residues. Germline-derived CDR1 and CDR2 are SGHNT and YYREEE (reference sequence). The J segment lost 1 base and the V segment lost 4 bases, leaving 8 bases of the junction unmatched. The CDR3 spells CASSTPGQGASNTEAFF. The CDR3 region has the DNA TGTGCCAGCAGCACTCCGGGACAGGGGGCTTCGAACACTGAAGCTTTCTTT. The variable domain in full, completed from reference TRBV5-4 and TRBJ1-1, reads ETGVTQSPTHLIKTRGQQVTLRCSSQSGHNTVSWYQQALGQGPQFIFQYYREEENGRGNFPPRFSGLQFPNYSSELNVNALELDDSALYLCASSTPGQGASNTEAFFGQGTRLTVV.

CDR3 nucleotide sequence: TGTGCCAGCAGCGCAACGCAACAGGGAACCAAAAACATTCAGTACTTC. It specifies CASSATQQGTKNIQYF. The chain couples TRBV21-1 to TRBJ2-4; the table's D call of TRBD1 was not tested on the DNA. TRBV21-1 is a pseudogene locus. CDR3 length: 16 amino acids.

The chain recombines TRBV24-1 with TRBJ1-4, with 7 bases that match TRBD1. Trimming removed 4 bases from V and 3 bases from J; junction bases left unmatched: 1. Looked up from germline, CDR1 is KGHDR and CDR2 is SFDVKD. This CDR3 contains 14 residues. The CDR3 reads CATSDGQANEKLFF. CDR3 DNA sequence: TGTGCCACCAGTGACGGACAGGCTAATGAAAAACTGTTTTTT.

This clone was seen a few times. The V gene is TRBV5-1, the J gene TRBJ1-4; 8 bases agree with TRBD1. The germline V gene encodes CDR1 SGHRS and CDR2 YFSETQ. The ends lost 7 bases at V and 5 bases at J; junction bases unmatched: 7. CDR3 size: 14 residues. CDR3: CASGPGQENEKLFF. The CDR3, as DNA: TGCGCCAGCGGACCGGGACAGGAGAATGAAAAACTGTTTTTT.

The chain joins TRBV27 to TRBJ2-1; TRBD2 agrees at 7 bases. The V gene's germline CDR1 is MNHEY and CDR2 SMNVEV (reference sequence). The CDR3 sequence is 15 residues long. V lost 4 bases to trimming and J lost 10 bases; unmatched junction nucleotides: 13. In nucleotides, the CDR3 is TGTGCCAGCAGTTCGTATGGGACTCCGGGAGGAGAGCAGTTCTTC. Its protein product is CASSSYGTPGGEQFF.

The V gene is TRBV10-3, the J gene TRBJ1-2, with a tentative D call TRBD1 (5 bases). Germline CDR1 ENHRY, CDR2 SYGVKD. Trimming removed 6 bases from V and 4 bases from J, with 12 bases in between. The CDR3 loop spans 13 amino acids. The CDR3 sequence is CAISQTERYGYTF. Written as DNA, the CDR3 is TGTGCCATCAGCCAGACAGAGCGCTATGGCTACACCTTC.

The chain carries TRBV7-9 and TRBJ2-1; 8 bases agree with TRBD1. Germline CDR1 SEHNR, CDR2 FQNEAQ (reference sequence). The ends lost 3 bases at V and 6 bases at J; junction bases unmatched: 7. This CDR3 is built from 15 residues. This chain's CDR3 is CASSFQGAALNEQFF. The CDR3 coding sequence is TGTGCCAGCAGCTTCCAGGGGGCGGCTCTCAATGAGCAGTTCTTC.